The 20 T cell receptor beta chains listed next were all sequenced from one sample in a study of CXCR3-negative and CXCR3-positive naive CD8 T cells. These receptors lack a known antigen. Study-wide findings and caveats: Hydrophobicity was higher for TRB CDR3s found in CXCR3-positive naive cells than in CXCR3-negative naive cells.

cDNA libraries for TRB were generated by 5' RACE incorporating UMI labels. After re-calling the 5' RACE reads, TCRdb lists one entry per CDR3 protein, DNA absent. The listing records tens of thousands of distinct CDR3 sequences. The sample taken for sequencing was naive CXCR3+ CD8+ T cells from blood. Subset described: CD45RO-CCR7+CD27+CD95- naive CD8+ T cells expressing CXCR3 (TNR3+). The origin of the receptors is a human donor in good health. Some clones in this sample may be carry-over from other donors' samples.

The chain employs TRBV5-6 and TRBJ2-1; TCRdb indicates TRBD1, and absent DNA this call remains unverified. The CDR3 contains 14 residues. Looked up from germline, CDR1 is SGHDT and CDR2 is YYEEEE. CDR3 in amino acids: CASSPGSLNNEQFF.

The CDR3 region is CASSPKPRENGVTGELFF. The chain uses TRBV7-6 and TRBJ2-2; there is no DNA to check the TCRdb D call of TRBD2. Germline V lookup: CDR1 SGHVS, CDR2 FNYEAQ. The CDR3 is made up of 18 amino acids.

CDR3 in amino acids: CASSLAGEGNEQFF. The rearrangement joins TRBV6-5 to TRBJ2-1; TCRdb's D call of TRBD2 is untestable without DNA. This CDR3 region has 14 residues. The germline gives CDR1 MNHEY, CDR2 SVGAGI.

The rearrangement joins TRBV29-1 to TRBJ2-4; there is no DNA to check the TCRdb D call of TRBD2. Germline V gene lookup returns CDR1 SQVTM and CDR2 ANQGSEA. CDR3 length: 17 amino acids. This CDR3 is CSVEDLGLAGAKNIQYF.

The V gene is TRBV15, the J gene TRBJ2-2; TCRdb reports TRBD1, a call that lacks DNA to check it against. Germline CDR1 reads LNHNV; CDR2 reads YYDKDF (reference sequence). This CDR3 contains 15 residues. Here the CDR3 reads CATSRGTGDTGELFF.

The CDR3 loop is CATSRVASGTYEQYF. This chain links TRBV15 with TRBJ2-7; TCRdb picks TRBD2, but there is no DNA to check that call. From germline, CDR1 is LNHNV and CDR2 YYDKDF (reference sequence). This CDR3 is 15 amino acids long.

This chain links TRBV9 with TRBJ1-2; the D call from TCRdb, TRBD1, cannot be confirmed without DNA. Per the germline V gene, CDR1 is SGDLS and CDR2 is YYNGEE. The CDR3 is made up of 15 amino acids. The CDR3 loop is CASSAGTGTPSGYTF.

The J gene is TRBJ1-1, the V gene TRBV30. Germline CDR1 GTSNPN, CDR2 SVGIG (reference sequence). CDR3 length: 11 amino acids. The CDR3 protein is CAWTDGFEAFF. The entire variable domain, with the rest obtained from reference TRBV30 and TRBJ1-1, is as follows: SQTIHQWPATLVQPVGSPLSLECTVEGTSNPNLYWYRQAAGRGLQLLFYSVGIGQISSEVPQNLSASRPQDRQFILSSKKLLLSDSGFYLCAWTDGFEAFFGQGTRLTVV.

CDR3 residues: CASSQDGGRGETQYF. This sequence joins TRBV3-1 and TRBJ2-5; TCRdb indicates TRBD1, and absent DNA this call remains unverified. This CDR3 comprises 15 residues. The germline V gene encodes CDR1 LGHDT and CDR2 YNNKEL (reference sequence).

Its frequency marks this clonotype as medium-sized (0.01 to 0.1%). This chain uses TRBV6-2 or TRBV6-3 with TRBJ2-1; TCRdb's D call of TRBD1 is untestable without DNA. The CDR3 runs 15 residues. Germline CDR1 MNHEY, CDR2 SVGEGT. This CDR3 reads CATREQGSLYNEQFF.

The chain joins TRBV27 to TRBJ2-1; with no DNA, the TCRdb D assignment of TRBD2 cannot be verified. This CDR3 is 15 amino acids long. CDR1 is MNHEY, CDR2 SMNVEV, per germline (reference sequence). The CDR3 region is CASSASGGHYNEQFF.

V and J are TRBV6-5 and TRBJ2-5. CDR1 is MNHEY, CDR2 SVGAGI, per germline. The CDR3 extends over 13 amino acids. The CDR3 loop reads CASSPGNQETQYF.

The chain has TRBV20-1 and TRBJ2-2; the TRBD2 assignment by TCRdb is unverifiable without DNA. Germline lookup yields CDR1 DFQATT and CDR2 SNEGSKA (reference sequence). CDR3 length equals 17 residues. This CDR3 is CSAQGLAADGVTGELFF.

This rearrangement joins TRBV3-1 to TRBJ2-2; TCRdb's D call, TRBD1, is unchecked because there is no DNA. Germline values: CDR1 LGHDT, CDR2 YNNKEL (reference sequence). The CDR3 runs 16 residues. CDR3 loop: CASSQAGTTTDGELFF.

The gene calls are TRBV7-8 and TRBJ2-5; TCRdb names TRBD2, which stays unverified in the absence of DNA. This CDR3 region has 16 residues. Germline V gives CDR1 SGHVS, CDR2 FQNEAQ. This CDR3 is CASSLDPRLAQETQYF. Full variable domain (missing parts from reference TRBV7-8 and TRBJ2-5): GAGVSQSPRYKVAKRGQDVALRCDPISGHVSLFWYQQALGQGPEFLTYFQNEAQLDKSGLPSDRFFAERPEGSVSTLKIQRTQQEDSAVYLCASSLDPRLAQETQYFGPGTRLLVL.

The CDR3 is CSVPGTSGEQYF. The V and J genes are TRBV29-1 and TRBJ2-7; with no DNA, the TCRdb D assignment of TRBD2 cannot be verified. The germline gives CDR1 SQVTM, CDR2 ANQGSEA. The CDR3 length is 12 residues.

The rearrangement joins TRBV6-4 to TRBJ2-1; TCRdb outputs TRBD2, but without DNA this stays unchecked. This CDR3 comprises 15 residues. The V gene's germline CDR1 is MRHNA and CDR2 SNTAGT. The CDR3 reads CASKRIADPYNEQFF.

This chain links TRBV12-3 or TRBV12-4 with TRBJ1-1; TCRdb calls TRBD1, which cannot be checked without DNA. The CDR3 loop spans 14 amino acids. The CDR3 reads CASTLQGVNTEAFF.

The chain uses TRBV29-1 and TRBJ2-1; TCRdb proposes TRBD1, but this gene call is untestable without DNA. The CDR3 contains 17 residues. Germline V gives CDR1 SQVTM, CDR2 ANQGSEA. The CDR3 is CSVEQGYSSSSYNEQFF.

The CDR3 here is CASSSRTDSYEQYF. The chain couples TRBV7-8 to TRBJ2-7; TCRdb indicates TRBD1, and absent DNA this call remains unverified. CDR3 length: 14 residues. Per the germline V gene, CDR1 is SGHVS and CDR2 is FQNEAQ. Using reference TRBV7-8 and TRBJ2-7 for the parts outside the CDR3, the full variable domain is GAGVSQSPRYKVAKRGQDVALRCDPISGHVSLFWYQQALGQGPEFLTYFQNEAQLDKSGLPSDRFFAERPEGSVSTLKIQRTQQEDSAVYLCASSSRTDSYEQYFGPGTRLTVT.